This TCR beta chain stems from a study of control samples from healthy donors and cancer patients. Germline values: CDR1 SGDLS, CDR2 YYNGEE. Trimming cost V 2 bases and J 8 bases; bases outside gene matches: 13. This CDR3 region has 17 residues. Sequenced by immunoSEQ multiplex PCR; TCRdb stores in-frame clones only, minus some. The sample shows 130,000 to 150,000 clones, 91% of them seen only once. The receptor was isolated from a man aged 30-40 years in good health. Sequencing was performed on blood. The chain links TRBV9 to TRBJ1-6, with 7 bases matching TRBD1. CDR3 amino acids: CASSVETQTGPDSPLHF. The CDR3 nucleotides read TGTGCCAGCAGCGTCGAGACCCAGACAGGGCCGGATTCACCCCTCCACTTT.